This T cell receptor (beta chain) was observed in a study of control samples from healthy donors and cancer patients. The CDR3 sequence is 13 residues long. V gave up 6 bases and J gave up 4 bases, with 12 bases separating them. Assay used: immunoSEQ multiplex PCR; TCRdb lists only in-frame clones, some missing. This sample has about 34,000 clones, with roughly nine tenths found just once. This receptor was obtained from a woman aged 40 to 50 with lung cancer. The chain carries TRBV12-3 or TRBV12-4 and TRBJ1-2; D gene ambiguous. The sequenced sample was PBMCs. Written as DNA, the CDR3 is TGTGCCAGCAGGCTGGAGGGTCCCTATGGCTACACCTTC. This translates into CASRLEGPYGYTF.